This TCR beta chain was captured in a study of shared clonotypes between healthy human individuals. Assay: immunoSEQ multiplex PCR; the TCRdb copy retains only in-frame clones and omits some. This table holds about 1.5 million clones, roughly 95% found once. Whole-study results and caveats: Exclusively blood specimens were collected; tissue repertoires likely differ.

A note on this clone: Its antigen is currently unknown.

Trimming left V 5 bases short and J 3 bases short, with 17 bases between. The germline gives CDR1 SGDLS, CDR2 YYNGEE. The CDR3 covers 15 residues. V and J are TRBV9 and TRBJ1-2; TRBD1 might be the D (6 bases). What was sequenced was naive CD4+ T cells sorted from blood. Subset defined: CD45RA+ positively selected. The sequence derives from a man between 25 and 39 years old in good health. The CDR3: CASSADRSRDYGYTF. CDR3 in DNA: TGTGCCAGCAGTGCGGACAGAAGCAGAGACTATGGCTACACCTTC.